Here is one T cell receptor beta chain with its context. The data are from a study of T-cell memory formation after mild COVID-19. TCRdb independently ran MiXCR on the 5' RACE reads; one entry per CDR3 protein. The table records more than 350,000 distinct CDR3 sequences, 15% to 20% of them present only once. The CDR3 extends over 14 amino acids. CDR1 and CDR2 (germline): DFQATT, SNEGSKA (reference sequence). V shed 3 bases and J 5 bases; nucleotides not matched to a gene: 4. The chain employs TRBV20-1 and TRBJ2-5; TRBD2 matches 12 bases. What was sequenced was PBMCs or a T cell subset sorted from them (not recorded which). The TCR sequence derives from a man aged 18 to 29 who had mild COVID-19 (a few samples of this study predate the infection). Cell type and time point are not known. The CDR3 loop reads CSARAGLAGETQYF. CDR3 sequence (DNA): TGCAGTGCTAGGGCTGGACTAGCGGGGGAGACCCAGTACTTC.